These T cell receptor beta chains were read from a single sample in a study of cytotoxic CD8 clonotypes in ibrutinib-treated CLL. TCRdb's copy holds only in-frame clones and misses some; the assay was immunoSEQ multiplex PCR. The sample holds about 120,000 clones, about 53% seen once. Sequencing was performed on PBMCs, taken after 24 months of ibrutinib treatment. The receptors originated from a human donor with chronic lymphocytic leukemia. Both conserved end residues are part of each CDR3. D genes are given only for firm matches. The listing skips clone size in some rows; elsewhere it reads once, few, many or a size class.

J gene | D gene | clone size | V gene | CDR3 DNA | CDR3 protein
TRBJ2-5 | NA | NA | TRBV7-7 | TGTGCCAGCAGCTTAGGGGGTGAAGAGACCCAGTACTTC | CASSLGGEETQYF
TRBJ2-7 | NA | few | TRBV20-1 | TGCAGTGCTAGAGATTGGAGGGAGCAGTACTTC | CSARDWREQYF
TRBJ1-1 | NA | NA | TRBV10-1 | TGCGCCAGCCGAGCGGCAGGCTTGAACACTGAAGCTTTCTTT | CASRAAGLNTEAFF
TRBJ2-5 | NA | NA | TRBV6-5 | TGTGCCAGCAGCCCTCGGTGGGCATGGAAAGAGACCCAGTACTTC | CASSPRWAWKETQYF
TRBJ1-5 | NA | NA | TRBV5-4 | TGTGCAGAGCTCGGCGAGGTAATGTGGCAGCCCCAGCATTTT | CAELGEVMWQPQHF
TRBJ2-7 | TRBD1 | NA | TRBV6-6 | TGTGCCAGCACGACAGGGGCTTACGAGCAGTACTTC | CASTTGAYEQYF
TRBJ1-6 | TRBD1 | NA | TRBV5-1 | TGCGCCAGCAGCACCGGACAGGAATATTCACCCCTCCACTTT | CASSTGQEYSPLHF
TRBJ1-6 | NA | NA | TRBV18 | TGTGCCAGCTCACGAGACTCTAATTCACCCCTCCACTTT | CASSRDSNSPLHF
TRBJ1-4 | NA | once | TRBV29-1 | TGCAGCGTTTTAGAGGTCAGCTCTCTGTTTTTT | CSVLEVSSLFF
TRBJ2-7 | TRBD1 | once | TRBV27 | TGTGCCAGCAGGCAGGGGGAGCGTAGTCGCGAGCAGTACTTC | CASRQGERSREQYF
TRBJ2-7 | TRBD2 | NA | TRBV19 | TGTGCCAGTAGTAAAGGACTAGCGGGGGTAAGCGGGCAGTACTTC | CASSKGLAGVSGQYF
TRBJ2-5 | NA | many | TRBV4-2 | TGTGCCAGCAGCCAAGGTAGGAGAGAGACCCAGTACTTC | CASSQGRRETQYF
TRBJ2-7 | NA | few | TRBV15 | TGTGCCTCACCCCCCGAGCAGTACTTC | CASPPEQYF
TRBJ2-3 | NA | once | TRBV5-1 | TGCGCCAGCAGCTTTCAGGAGAGAGATACGCAGTATTTT | CASSFQERDTQYF
TRBJ1-6 | NA | NA | TRBV7-3 | TGTGCCAGCAGCTTAGGGCAGGGAGGGAATTCACCCCTCCACTTT | CASSLGQGGNSPLHF
TRBJ1-4 | NA | few | TRBV5-1 | TGCGCCAGCAGCTTGGGCAGCGGATCTGAAAAACTGTTTTTT | CASSLGSGSEKLFF
TRBJ1-1 | TRBD1 | NA | TRBV30 | TGTGCCTGGAGTGGGACAGGAGCTACCAACACTGAAGCTTTCTTT | CAWSGTGATNTEAFF
TRBJ2-7 | NA | NA | TRBV5-6 | TGTGCCAGCAGCTTGGAGGAATACGGGCAGTACTTC | CASSLEEYGQYF
TRBJ1-4 | NA | few | TRBV30 | TGTGCCTGGAGTGGAACAGGGTTTGAAAAACTGTTTTTT | CAWSGTGFEKLFF
TRBJ2-7 | NA | NA | TRBV7-2 | TGTGCCAGCAGCTTGAGAACGGGACACCAAGGGCGGGAGCAGTACTTC | CASSLRTGHQGREQYF
TRBJ1-2 | NA | NA | TRBV5-6 | TGTGCCAGCAGCTTTACAGATTACTATGGCTACACCTTC | CASSFTDYYGYTF
TRBJ1-5 | NA | few | TRBV5-6 | TGTGCCAGCAGCTTGGCCCGGGGTCAGCCCCAGCATTTT | CASSLARGQPQHF
TRBJ2-3 | TRBD2 | NA | TRBV9 | TGTGCCAGCAGCGTAGAACTAGCGGGGGGGCGTGGCACAGATACGCAGTATTTT | CASSVELAGGRGTDTQYF
TRBJ1-1 | TRBD1 | few | TRBV25-1 | TGTGCCAGCCGTGGACAGGGGGCGACTGAAGCTTTCTTT | CASRGQGATEAFF
TRBJ2-2 | NA | NA | TRBV30 | TGTGCCTGGAGTGGGGATGAGGCCGGGGAGCTGTTTTTT | CAWSGDEAGELFF
TRBJ1-6 | NA | few | TRBV2 | TGTGCCAGCAGGGGCCTCCGACAGCAAAATTCACCCCTCCACTTT | CASRGLRQQNSPLHF
TRBJ2-5 | NA | few | TRBV30 | TGTGCCTGGAATCTACAGGTTTTCCAAGAGACCCAGTACTTC | CAWNLQVFQETQYF
TRBJ1-2 | TRBD1 | NA | TRBV6-6 | TGTGCCAGCAGTAAGGACAGGGCACATGGCTACACCTTC | CASSKDRAHGYTF
TRBJ2-7 | NA | few | TRBV7-3 | TGTGCCAGCAGCGAGGGACTGTCAAAATACGAGCAGTACTTC | CASSEGLSKYEQYF
TRBJ2-7 | NA | NA | TRBV6-5 | TGTGCCAGCAGTTACCACAGGGAGGGCGAGCAGTACTTC | CASSYHREGEQYF
TRBJ1-1 | NA | NA | TRBV2 | TGTGCCAGCAGGGGGAGAATGAACACTGAAGCTTTCTTT | CASRGRMNTEAFF
TRBJ2-5 | TRBD2 | NA | TRBV7-3 | TGTGCCAGCAGCTTAAATCCTAGCGGGGAGACCCAGTACTTC | CASSLNPSGETQYF
TRBJ1-2 | NA | NA | TRBV5-6 | TGTGCCAGCAGCTGGGGACTGGGAAACTATGGCTACACCTTC | CASSWGLGNYGYTF
TRBJ1-3 | NA | few | TRBV7-9 | TGTGCCAGCAGCTTAGTAGGACAGAGGACCGCGGGAGGGAACACCATATATTTT | CASSLVGQRTAGGNTIYF
TRBJ2-1 | TRBD1 | NA | TRBV29-1 | TGCAGCGTTGAGCTACAGGGGAGTACCAATGAGCAGTTCTTC | CSVELQGSTNEQFF